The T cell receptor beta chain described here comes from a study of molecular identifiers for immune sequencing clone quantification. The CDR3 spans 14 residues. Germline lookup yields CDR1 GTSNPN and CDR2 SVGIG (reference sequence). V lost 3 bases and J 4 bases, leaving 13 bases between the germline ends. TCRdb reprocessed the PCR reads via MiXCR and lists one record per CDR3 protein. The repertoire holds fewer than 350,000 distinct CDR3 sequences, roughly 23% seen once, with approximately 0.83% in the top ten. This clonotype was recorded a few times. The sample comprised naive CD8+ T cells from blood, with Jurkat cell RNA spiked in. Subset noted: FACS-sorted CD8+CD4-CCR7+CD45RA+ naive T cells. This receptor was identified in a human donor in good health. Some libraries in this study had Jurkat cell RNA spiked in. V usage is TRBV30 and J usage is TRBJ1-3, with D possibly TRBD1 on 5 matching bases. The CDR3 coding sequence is TGTGCCTGGAGCAGGGATTTCTCCGGAAACACCATATATTTT. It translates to CAWSRDFSGNTIYF.